This T cell receptor (beta chain) was documented in a study of T cell repertoires in cytomegalovirus infection (dated by TCRdb to between 2019 and 2020). Concerning the study at large: Alongside well-studied HLA-B-restricted epitopes, the peptide stimulations were aimed at recently identified HLA-C-restricted CMV epitopes, whose presentation resists viral immunomodulation. Donor HLA type was relevant to the analysis, because carriage of CMV infection together with the matching HLA type was indicated by public TCR beta signatures. Points the paper makes about the study in general: Cumulative frequency of public TCR beta family members discriminated carriers of CMV infection plus the relevant HLA type in this cohort and an independent 352-donor cohort. The ex vivo response was dominated by HLA-C-restricted CMV-specific TCR beta clonotypes, which also provided the single most frequent clonotype in two of eight donors.

Reads for this sample came from an Illumina HiSeq 1500. Clones were called with MiXCR by TCRdb after fastp trimmed the public reads at Q25, and only in-frame beta chains were retained. Identical CDR3 proteins give one entry, which carries the most common genes and DNA. This sample gives around 200,000 distinct CDR3 sequences in total; around 40% of them show up just once. The top ten clones comprise roughly three fifths of the sample. Per the germline V gene, SGHVS is the CDR1 and FNYEAQ is the CDR2. Counted from cysteine to phenylalanine, this CDR3 has 14 amino acids. Just CDR3 DNA is preserved here, 42 bases in frame from base 1. The trim is 6 bases for V and 6 bases for J, with a gap of 16 bases between the germline ends. Reading the label with the study, this specimen's treatment or condition is: in vitro stimulation with specific CMV peptide epitopes to enrich CMV-specific T cells. At least ten counts were recorded for this clonotype. The specificity of this receptor is unknown. No much larger clone is present one base from it, and per-base qualities are unavailable.

The rearranged segments are TRBV7-6 and TRBJ2-3; possibly the D gene is TRBD2, per 6 matching bases. This sequence originates from a human donor in good health (CMV status not recorded). Some clones in this sample may be carry-over from other donors' samples. This sample comprised CD8+ T cells from cultured PBMCs, obtained from culture after CMV antigen stimulation. The CDR3 region reads CASSSPFGGDTQYF. The DNA sequence reads TGTGCCAGCAGTTCTCCCTTTGGGGGGGATACGCAGTATTTT.